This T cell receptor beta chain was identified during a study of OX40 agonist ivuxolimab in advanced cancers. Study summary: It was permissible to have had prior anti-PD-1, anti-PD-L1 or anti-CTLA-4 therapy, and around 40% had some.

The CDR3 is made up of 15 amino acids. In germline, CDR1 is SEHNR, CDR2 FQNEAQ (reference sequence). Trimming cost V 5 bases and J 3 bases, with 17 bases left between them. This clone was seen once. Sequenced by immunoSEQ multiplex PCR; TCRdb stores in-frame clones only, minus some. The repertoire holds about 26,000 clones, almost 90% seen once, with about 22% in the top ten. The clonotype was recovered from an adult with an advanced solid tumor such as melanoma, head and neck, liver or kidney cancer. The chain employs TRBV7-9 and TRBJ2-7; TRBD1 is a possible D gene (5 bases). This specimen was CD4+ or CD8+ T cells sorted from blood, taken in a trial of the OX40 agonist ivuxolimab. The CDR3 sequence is CASSPGPGNLYEQYF. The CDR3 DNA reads TGTGCCAGCAGCCCCGGACCAGGGAACCTCTACGAGCAGTACTTC.